The T cell receptor (beta chain) under discussion was sequenced for a study of blood T cells in healthy people across ages. The length of the CDR3 is 16 residues. Trimming pared 1 base from V and 4 bases from J, leaving 19 bases between. Per germline, CDR1 DFQATT and CDR2 SNEGSKA (reference sequence). This clonotype was observed a handful of times. A J-beta primer mix and a sample-barcoded 5' primer were used in a second PCR of roughly 6 to 12 cycles. MiXCR, applied by TCRdb to the 5' RACE reads, yields one record per CDR3 protein. The sample records around 1.5 million distinct CDR3 sequences, 30% to 35% being singletons.

This TCR was recovered from a woman aged 25-40 years in good health. What was sequenced was blood. The V gene is TRBV20-1, the J gene TRBJ1-2; no firm D call. CDR3 amino acids: CSARGDGGGDFYGYTF. The DNA for the CDR3 is TGCAGTGCTAGAGGCGACGGCGGAGGAGATTTCTATGGCTACACCTTC.